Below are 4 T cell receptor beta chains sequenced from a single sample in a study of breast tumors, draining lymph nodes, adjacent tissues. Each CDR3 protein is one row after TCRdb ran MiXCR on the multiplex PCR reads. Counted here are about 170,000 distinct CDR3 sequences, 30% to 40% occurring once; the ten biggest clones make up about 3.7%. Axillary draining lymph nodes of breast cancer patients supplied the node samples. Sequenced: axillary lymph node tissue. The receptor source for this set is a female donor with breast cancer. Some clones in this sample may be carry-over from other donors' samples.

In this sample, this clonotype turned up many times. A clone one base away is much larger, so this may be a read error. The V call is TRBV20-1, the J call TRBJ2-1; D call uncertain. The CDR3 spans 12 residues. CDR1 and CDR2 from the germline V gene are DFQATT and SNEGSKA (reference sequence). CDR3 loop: CSAPSTRNEPFF. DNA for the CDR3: TGCAGTGCTCCCTCAACGAGGAATGAGCCGTTCTTC.

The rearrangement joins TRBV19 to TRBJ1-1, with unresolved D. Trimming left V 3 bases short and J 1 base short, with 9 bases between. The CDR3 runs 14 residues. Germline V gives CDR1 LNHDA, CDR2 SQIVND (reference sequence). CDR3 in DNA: TGTGCCAGTAGTATTGGGGTAGGGAACACTGAAGCTTTCTTT. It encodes CASSIGVGNTEAFF.

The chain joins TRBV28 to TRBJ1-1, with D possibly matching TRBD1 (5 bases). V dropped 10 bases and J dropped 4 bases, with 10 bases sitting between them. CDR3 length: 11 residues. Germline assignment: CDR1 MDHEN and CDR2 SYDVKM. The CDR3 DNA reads TGTGCCACCACAGGAGGCACTGAAGCTTTCTTT. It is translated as CATTGGTEAFF.

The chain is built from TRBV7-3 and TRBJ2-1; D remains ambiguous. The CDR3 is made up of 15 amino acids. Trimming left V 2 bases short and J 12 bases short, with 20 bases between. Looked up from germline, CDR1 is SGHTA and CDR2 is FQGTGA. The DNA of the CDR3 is TGTGCCAGCAGCTTACACCTCGGCGCCACAGATACGCAGTTCTTC. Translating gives CASSLHLGATDTQFF.